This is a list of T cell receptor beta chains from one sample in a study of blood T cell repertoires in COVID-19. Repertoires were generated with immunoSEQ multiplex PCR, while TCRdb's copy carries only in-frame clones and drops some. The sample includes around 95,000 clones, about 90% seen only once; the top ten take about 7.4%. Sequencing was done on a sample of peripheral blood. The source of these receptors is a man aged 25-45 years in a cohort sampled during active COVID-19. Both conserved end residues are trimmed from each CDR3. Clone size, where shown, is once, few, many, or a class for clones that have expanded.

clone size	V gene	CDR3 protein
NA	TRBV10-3	ATGDRGYGYT
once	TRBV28	ASSFFGATNEKLF
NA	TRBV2	ASTKSGLSNQPQH
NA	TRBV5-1	ASSITGESNQPQH
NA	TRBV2	ASSERGWETQY
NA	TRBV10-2	ASSGTSGALKQF
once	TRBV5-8	ASSSGWTGAEQY
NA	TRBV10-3	AISDEVTRDPQF
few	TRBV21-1	ASSQNGPNTTPNTGELF
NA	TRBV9	ASSGQGREAF
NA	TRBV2	ASHTGTGYGYT
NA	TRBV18	ASSRGGQGTLNTEAF
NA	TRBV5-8	ASSPGTGIETQY
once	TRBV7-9	ASSFSGGALETQY
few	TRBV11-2	ASSPRRANEQY
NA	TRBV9	ARFSGGPYQETQY
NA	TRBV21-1	ASNGGQGSPTDYTEAF
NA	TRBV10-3	AITTGNNEQY
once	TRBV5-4	ASSPMTVNTGELF
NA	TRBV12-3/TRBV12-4	ASSQTNYGYT
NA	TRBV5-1	ASSPDRAREKLF
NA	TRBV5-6	ASSSGQGWSGYT
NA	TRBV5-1	ASSAQGFGEQY
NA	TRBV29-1	SVEAGNDGYT
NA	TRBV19	ASSIGGAAYNEQF
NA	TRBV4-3	ASSERAQETQY
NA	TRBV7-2	ASSLVDQPQH
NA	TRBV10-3	AISGQGNEKLF
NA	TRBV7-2	ASRLDSLVGGYT
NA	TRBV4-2	ASSPGLAGDHQETQY
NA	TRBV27	ASSLNRDRGEQF
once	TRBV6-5	ASSYGSGQAPDT
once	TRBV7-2	ASSLAGQGMNTEAF
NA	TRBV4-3	ASSQVRTGTYEQY
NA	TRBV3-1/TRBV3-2	ASSQDAGGGRSYEQY
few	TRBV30	AWSSGYSGYT
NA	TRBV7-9	ASSYSGTVNTEAF
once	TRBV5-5	ASSIQGGSSYEQY
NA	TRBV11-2	ASSFARSHEQF
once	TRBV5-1	ASSQTGGGTEAF
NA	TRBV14	ASSQLVFTDTQY
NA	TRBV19	ASSIRTDYGYT
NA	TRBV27	ASSWGQGIGEQY
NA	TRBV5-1	ASSLDGNSNQPQH